This T cell receptor (beta chain) emerged from a study of PD-L1 blockade in urothelial cancer. The CDR3 length is 14 residues. CDR1 SGHNT and CDR2 YENEEA come from the germline V gene. Trimming left V 11 bases short and J 0 bases short, with 11 bases between. Method: immunoSEQ multiplex PCR; TCRdb's copy keeps in-frame clones and lacks some. This sample carries under 40,000 clones, around 89% of them seen once, and the ten largest clones take less than 2%. The TCR comes from a man aged 60 to 75 with urothelial cancer. This rearrangement joins TRBV11-3 to TRBJ2-6; D is uncertain. The source material was PBMCs, sampled around atezolizumab (anti-PD-L1) treatment. This CDR3 reads CASGRSSGANVLTF. CDR3 DNA: TGTGCCTCGGGTAGGAGCTCTGGGGCCAACGTCCTGACTTTC.